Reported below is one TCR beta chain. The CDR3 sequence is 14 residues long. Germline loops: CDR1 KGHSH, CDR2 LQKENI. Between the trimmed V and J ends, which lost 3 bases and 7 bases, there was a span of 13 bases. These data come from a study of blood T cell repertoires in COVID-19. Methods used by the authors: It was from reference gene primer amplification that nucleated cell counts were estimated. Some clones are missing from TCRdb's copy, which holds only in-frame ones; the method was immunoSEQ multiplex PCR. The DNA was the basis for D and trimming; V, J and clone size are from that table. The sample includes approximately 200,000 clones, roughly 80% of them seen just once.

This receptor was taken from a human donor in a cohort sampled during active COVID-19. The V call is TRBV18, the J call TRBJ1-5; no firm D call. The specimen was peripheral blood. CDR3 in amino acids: CASSPLTSTQPQHF. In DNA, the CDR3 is TGTGCCAGCTCACCGCTGACATCTACCCAGCCCCAGCATTTT.